This T cell receptor beta chain was retrieved from a study of human T cells and chemical hapten exposure. About the research overall: Diagnoses of alopecia areata, totalis or universalis occurred in mostly female patients. Minor pooled library volume differences mainly drove per-sample TCR yield variation.

This clonotype was picked up a small number of times. TCRdb re-called the RACE reads with MiXCR, one entry per CDR3 protein. The sample consists of nearly 350,000 distinct CDR3 sequences, 5.5% to 8% of them appearing once. Noted time point: patch test 1, 2 weeks after DPC sensitization. The sample's treatment: therapeutic diphenylcyclopropenone sensitization with weekly scalp DPC. Germline V gene data show CDR1 as SGHDN and CDR2 as FVKESK. J gave up 10 bases and V 5 bases, and 8 bases lay outside the gene matches. The CDR3 has 14 residues. The chain combines TRBV14 with TRBJ2-1, with 10 positions matching TRBD1. Sequenced here: whole blood, sampled in connection with sensitization to the hapten diphenylcyclopropenone (DPC). The sequence was obtained from a young woman with alopecia areata. Some clones in this sample may be carry-over from other donors' samples. The CDR3, as DNA: TGTGCCAGCAGCGAGTCGATGACAGGGGGCGAGCAGTTCTTC. Its protein product is CASSESMTGGEQFF. Complete variable domain (other parts from reference TRBV14 and TRBJ2-1): EAGVTQFPSHSVIEKGQTVTLRCDPISGHDNLYWYRRVMGKEIKFLLHFVKESKQDESGMPNNRFLAERTGGTYSTLKVQPAELEDSGVYFCASSESMTGGEQFFGPGTRLTVL.